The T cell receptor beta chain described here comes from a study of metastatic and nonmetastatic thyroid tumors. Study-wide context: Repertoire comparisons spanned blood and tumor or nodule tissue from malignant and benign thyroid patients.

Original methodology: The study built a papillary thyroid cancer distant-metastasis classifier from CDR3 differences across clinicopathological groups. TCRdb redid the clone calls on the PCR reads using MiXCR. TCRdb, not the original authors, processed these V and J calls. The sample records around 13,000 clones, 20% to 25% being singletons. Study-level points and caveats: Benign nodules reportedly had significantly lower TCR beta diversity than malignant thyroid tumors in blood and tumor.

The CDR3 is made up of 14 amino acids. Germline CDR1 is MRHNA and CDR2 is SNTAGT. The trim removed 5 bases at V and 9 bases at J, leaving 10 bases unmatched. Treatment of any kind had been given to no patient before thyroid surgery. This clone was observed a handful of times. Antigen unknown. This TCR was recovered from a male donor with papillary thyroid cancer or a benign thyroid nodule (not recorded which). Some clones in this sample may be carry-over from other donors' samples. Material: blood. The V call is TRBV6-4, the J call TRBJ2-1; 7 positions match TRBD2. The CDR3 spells CASSFGLDGGEQFF. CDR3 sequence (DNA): TGTGCCAGCAGTTTTGGACTAGACGGAGGTGAGCAGTTCTTC.